The 6 T cell receptor beta chains below were found in one sample sequenced in a study of blood T cell repertoires in COVID-19. Sequencing used immunoSEQ multiplex PCR; TCRdb keeps in-frame clones, though not all of them. The table lists some 52,000 clones, under 90% of them singletons. The sequencing sample was made of peripheral blood. The source is a man between 65 and 85 years old with acute or convalescent COVID-19.

The V and J genes are TRBV6-4 and TRBJ1-1; 10 nucleotides agree with TRBD1. This CDR3 spans 14 amino acids. Trimming at V came to 3 bases and at J to 9 bases, leaving 7 bases not matched to a gene. Germline CDR1 is MRHNA and CDR2 is SNTAGT. The CDR3 coding sequence is TGTGCCAGCAGTGAGGGGACAGGGGTCGTAAAAGCTTTCTTT. This sequence encodes CASSEGTGVVKAFF.

This sequence joins TRBV2 and TRBJ1-1; no reliable D call. Trimming stripped 1 base from V and 3 bases from J, with 6 bases between. The V gene's germline CDR1 is SNHLY and CDR2 FYNNEI. The CDR3 runs 13 residues. The CDR3 nucleotides read TGTGCCAGCAGTGAAGACAGAGACACTGAAGCTTTCTTT. It yields the protein CASSEDRDTEAFF.

The chain couples TRBV5-1 to TRBJ1-4; 12 bases are shared with TRBD1. Germline CDR1 and CDR2: SGHRS and YFSETQ. CDR3 length: 16 residues. Trimming took 4 bases from V and 7 from J; bases not matched to a gene: 8. As DNA, the CDR3 is TGCGCCAGCAGCCGCGGGACAGGGGGCTATGTTGAAAAACTGTTTTTT. It yields the protein CASSRGTGGYVEKLFF.

The DNA for the CDR3 is TGTGCCAGCAGCCAAGAGCCGCTGGAGCTGCAGTATTTT. It encodes CASSQEPLELQYF. The chain couples TRBV14 to TRBJ2-3; D unresolved. The CDR3 runs 13 residues. Trimming took off 0 bases at V and 11 bases at J, with 12 bases between the two ends. The germline V gene has CDR1 SGHDN and CDR2 FVKESK.

In its sample, this clone was seen once. The chain links TRBV7-9 to TRBJ1-1; maybe TRBD1 (6 bases). The CDR3 consists of 15 residues. Trimming cost V 1 base and J 5 bases, with 14 bases left between them. CDR1 and CDR2 from the germline V gene are SEHNR and FQNEAQ (reference sequence). For the CDR3, the DNA is TGTGCCAGCAGCTTAGAGGGGTACAGGGTAACTGAAGCTTTCTTT. It is translated as CASSLEGYRVTEAFF.

The chain links TRBV29-1 to TRBJ1-1, with D hard to call. CDR3 length equals 12 residues. Germline V gene sequence: CDR1 SQVTM, CDR2 ANQGSEA. V dropped 6 bases and J dropped 1 base, with 9 bases sitting between them. CDR3 sequence (DNA): TGCAGCGTCCGCCGGGGGAACACTGAAGCTTTCTTT. Amino acids: CSVRRGNTEAFF.